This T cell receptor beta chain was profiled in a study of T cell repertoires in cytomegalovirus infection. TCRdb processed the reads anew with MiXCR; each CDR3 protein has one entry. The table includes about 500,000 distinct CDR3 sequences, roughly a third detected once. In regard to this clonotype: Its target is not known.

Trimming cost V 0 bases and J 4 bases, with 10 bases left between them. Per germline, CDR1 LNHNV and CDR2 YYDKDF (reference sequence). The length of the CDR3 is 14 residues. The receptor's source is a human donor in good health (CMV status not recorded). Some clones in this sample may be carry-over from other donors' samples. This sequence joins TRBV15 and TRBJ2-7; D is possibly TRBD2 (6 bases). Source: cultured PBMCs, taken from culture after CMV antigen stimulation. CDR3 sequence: CATSRDRTTYEQYV. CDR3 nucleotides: TGTGCCACCAGCAGAGATAGGACTACTTACGAGCAGTACGTC.